A single sample gave rise to the 13 T cell receptor beta chains below, sequenced in a study of molecular identifiers for immune sequencing clone quantification. TCRdb ran MiXCR on the PCR reads and lists one entry per CDR3 protein. The repertoire includes around 480,000 distinct CDR3 sequences, about a fifth of them detected once, and approximately 0.84% sits in the top ten. Sequencing was carried out using naive CD8+ T cells from blood, with Jurkat cell RNA spiked in. As to subset: FACS-sorted CD8+CD4-CCR7+CD45RA+ naive T cells. These receptors were obtained from a human donor in good health. Some libraries in this study had Jurkat cell RNA spiked in.

This clonotype showed up many times. This chain links TRBV15 with TRBJ1-5; 8 nucleotides align to TRBD1. Germline V CDR1 and CDR2: LNHNV, YYDKDF (reference sequence). After removal of 0 bases from V and 7 bases from J, the junction contained 8 bases not matched to a gene. This CDR3 has 16 residues. CDR3 in amino acids: CATSRDSAGGFQPQHF. CDR3 DNA: TGTGCCACCAGCAGAGATTCGGCAGGGGGCTTCCAGCCCCAGCATTTT.

At least ten counts were recorded for this clonotype. V usage is TRBV12-3 or TRBV12-4 and J usage is TRBJ2-3; D ambiguous. The V end was cut by 4 bases, the J end by 9 bases, with 11 bases between. The CDR3 has 12 amino acids. CDR3 residues: CASSSHSETQYF. The CDR3 bases are TGTGCCAGCAGTTCACACAGCGAGACGCAGTATTTT.

As to this clonotype: A much larger clone is a single base away; this may be a read error. This chain joins TRBV5-3 and TRBJ2-5, with D hard to call. TRBV5-3 counts as an open reading frame of uncertain function. The CDR3 length is 17 residues. CDR3 sequence (DNA): TGTGCCAGCAGCTTGGCCATTAACAACCCCCTCCAAGAGACCCAGTACTTC. Amino acid sequence: CASSLAINNPLQETQYF.

In its sample, this clonotype was seen a few times. The J gene is TRBJ1-1, the V gene TRBV27, with TRBD1 as a possible D gene (5 bases). The V end lost 3 bases, the J end lost 7 bases, and 12 bases lay between the germline ends. The CDR3 sequence is 13 residues long. From germline, CDR1 is MNHEY and CDR2 SMNVEV (reference sequence). DNA for the CDR3: TGTGCCAGCAGTTTGGCGGGGGTGGGTGAAGCTTTCTTT. It codes for CASSLAGVGEAFF.

The sample holds a few counts of this clonotype. CDR3 nucleotide sequence: TGTGCCAGCAGTTATGAGTCCCAGCATTTT. Its protein product is CASSYESQHF. This chain joins TRBV6-6 and TRBJ1-5; D unresolved. Deletions cut 3 bases from V and 11 bases from J, with 5 bases between. Germline loops: CDR1 MNHNY, CDR2 SVGAGI (reference sequence). CDR3 size: 10 residues.

The genes are TRBV19 and TRBJ1-3; D remains ambiguous. The V end was cut by 3 bases, the J end by 0 bases, with 12 bases between. From germline, CDR1 is LNHDA and CDR2 SQIVND (reference sequence). The CDR3 loop spans 16 amino acids. The CDR3 is CASSMAGSASGNTIYF. The CDR3 nucleotides are TGTGCCAGTAGTATGGCTGGCTCAGCCTCTGGAAACACCATATATTTT. The variable domain in full, completed from reference TRBV19 and TRBJ1-3, reads DGGITQSPKYLFRKEGQNVTLSCEQNLNHDAMYWYRQDPGQGLRLIYYSQIVNDFQKGDIAEGYSVSREKKESFPLTVTSAQKNPTAFYLCASSMAGSASGNTIYFGEGSWLTVV.

This clonotype was counted ten times or more. The chain is built from TRBV30 and TRBJ2-7; D remains ambiguous. V dropped 3 bases and J dropped 3 bases, with 9 bases sitting between them. The CDR3 has 12 amino acids. The germline gives CDR1 GTSNPN, CDR2 SVGIG (reference sequence). The CDR3 DNA reads TGTGCCTGGAGCGGTCAAGACTACGAGCAGTACTTC. Translation gives CAWSGQDYEQYF.

This clonotype was seen repeatedly, ten times or more. The chain joins TRBV4-1 to TRBJ1-5; the D is unclear. Germline CDR1 reads MGHRA; CDR2 reads YSYEKL. CDR3 size: 17 residues. The V end was cut by 0 bases, the J end by 2 bases, with 14 bases between. CDR3 region: CASSQEPRQWGNQPQHF. The DNA for the CDR3 is TGCGCCAGCAGCCAAGAACCCCGACAATGGGGCAATCAGCCCCAGCATTTT.

This chain joins TRBV5-6 and TRBJ1-5, with 7 positions matching TRBD1. Germline trimming cut 3 bases from V and 4 bases from J; bases unmatched to any gene: 7. The CDR3 has 15 amino acids. CDR1 and CDR2 from the germline V gene are SGHDT and YYEEEE. Here the CDR3 reads CASSSWTGLNQPQHF. CDR3 DNA: TGTGCCAGCAGCTCATGGACAGGTCTTAATCAGCCCCAGCATTTT. The complete variable domain, with remaining parts taken from reference TRBV5-6 and TRBJ1-5, reads DAGVTQSPTHLIKTRGQQVTLRCSPKSGHDTVSWYQQALGQGPQFIFQYYEEEERQRGNFPDRFSGHQFPNYSSELNVNALLLGDSALYLCASSSWTGLNQPQHFGDGTRLSIL.

For this clonotype: An end of the junction differs from the germline gene, which may be a read error. The chain joins TRBV7-4 to TRBJ2-5; weak D call: TRBD2 (6 bases). Germline lookup yields CDR1 SGHVT and CDR2 SQSDAQ. The CDR3 sequence is 15 residues long. CDR3 coding DNA: TGTGCCAGCGGCTTATCCGGCGGGGCTCAAGATACCCAGTACTTC. It is translated as CASGLSGGAQDTQYF.

This clonotype was seen repeatedly, ten times or more. J is TRBJ1-4 and V is TRBV4-3; unclear D gene. Trimming removed 1 base at V and 8 bases at J, with 8 bases between. The CDR3 length is 13 residues. Germline V gene sequence: CDR1 LGHNA, CDR2 YSLEER. The CDR3: CASSQGVKEKLFF. In nucleotides, the CDR3 is TGCGCCAGCAGCCAAGGAGTGAAGGAAAAACTGTTTTTT.

The CDR3 region is CASSQDPWDYEQYF. The CDR3 bases are TGCGCCAGCAGCCAAGATCCGTGGGACTACGAGCAGTACTTC. The chain uses TRBV4-1 and TRBJ2-7; D gene uncertain. This CDR3 spans 14 amino acids. Germline V gives CDR1 MGHRA, CDR2 YSYEKL. Trimming pared 0 bases from V and 3 bases from J, leaving 9 bases between.

This clonotype was seen a few times. The CDR3, as DNA: TGTGCCAGCAGTCACACTAGTTACCTGTCCGGGGAGCTGTTTTTT. Protein sequence: CASSHTSYLSGELFF. This chain uses TRBV27 with TRBJ2-2, with D perhaps TRBD2 (5 bases). Trimming pared 5 bases from V and 6 bases from J, leaving 16 bases between. Looked up from germline, CDR1 is MNHEY and CDR2 is SMNVEV (reference sequence). The CDR3 runs to 15 residues.